This TCR beta chain was captured in a study of blood T cells in healthy people across ages. With a J-beta primer mix and a sample-barcoded 5' primer, a second PCR ran about 6 to 11 cycles. TCRdb re-analysed the 5' RACE reads in MiXCR, keeping a single row per CDR3 protein. The data contain some 1.5 million distinct CDR3 sequences, approximately 30% of them singletons. The CDR3 is 16 residues long. The germline CDR1 and CDR2 sequences are SGHVS and FNYEAQ. With 2 bases clipped from V and 4 bases from J, the junction kept 6 bases outside the gene matches. This clonotype was counted a few times. The TCR sequence derives from a woman aged 30 to 39 in good health. Sequenced material: blood. The chain employs TRBV7-6 and TRBJ2-7, with 12 bases fitting TRBD1. CDR3 sequence reads: CASSLSGDRGRYEQYF. DNA for the CDR3: TGTGCCAGCAGCTTATCTGGGGACAGGGGGCGGTACGAGCAGTACTTC.